This T cell receptor (beta chain) came from a study of beta chain features in type 1 diabetes. Across the study: The study found patients and healthy donors alike in age, gender and cell yields. Across the samples, about 100 million sorted cells were examined in total.

The CDR3 consists of 15 residues. Per germline, CDR1 SQVTM and CDR2 ANQGSEA. Trimming at V came to 7 bases and at J to 8 bases, leaving 13 bases not matched to a gene. On this clone itself: Its matching antigen is unknown.

Expressed TCRB transcripts were sequenced, since all the RNA that had been isolated was reverse transcribed. Repertoires were generated with immunoSEQ multiplex PCR, while TCRdb's copy carries only in-frame clones and drops some. The sample lists roughly 310,000 clones; 9.5% to 11% were seen once. Study results and limitations: Unsettled here was the matter of whether HLA type influences TCRB rearrangement.

The source is a woman aged 25 to 39 in good health. Sample: naive CD4+ T cells from blood. V and J are TRBV29-1 and TRBJ2-1; 11 positions agree with TRBD1. The CDR3 nucleotides read TGCAGCGCCCGTCGGGGACAGGGGGTTGTAGATGAGCAGTTCTTC. The encoded protein is CSARRGQGVVDEQFF.